This T cell receptor (beta chain) emerged from a study of shared clonotypes between healthy human individuals. Study details: The study enrolled two women and a few men aged 18 to 49.

The repertoire was sequenced with immunoSEQ multiplex PCR; TCRdb's copy has only in-frame clones and lacks some. This sample yields fewer than 550,000 clones, of which 60% to 80% are seen a single time; about 12% belongs to the top ten. The sequencing sample was made of PBMCs. The TCR sequence derives from a woman aged 40 to 50 in good health. Some clones in this sample may be carry-over from other donors' samples.

CDR3 DNA sequence: TGCAGCGTTGAGGAGTCCCAGTACTTC. Translating it yields CSVEESQYF. The rearrangement uses TRBV29-1 and TRBJ2-5; D remains ambiguous. The CDR3 consists of 9 residues. V lost 3 bases to trimming and J lost 9 bases, with 5 bases between them. Per the germline V gene, CDR1 is SQVTM and CDR2 is ANQGSEA.